This paragraph covers one T cell receptor beta chain sequence. V shed 10 bases, J shed 4 bases, and the junction held 4 bases outside the gene matches. The CDR3 covers 12 residues. Germline V gives CDR1 MDHEN, CDR2 SYDVKM. This entry belongs to a study of shared clonotypes between healthy human individuals. Study context: Donors were a couple of women and a few men aged 18 to 49.

Profiling relied on immunoSEQ multiplex PCR, and the TCRdb table lists in-frame clones only, not all of them. The table shows some 490,000 clones, with over 70% occurring only once. Genomic DNA for unsorted samples was obtained from 80 million to 100 million PBMCs. The origin of this receptor is a woman aged 40 to 50 in good health. Some clones in this sample may be carry-over from other donors' samples. This chain joins TRBV28 and TRBJ1-5; 7 bases are a match to TRBD1. Sequencing was carried out using PBMCs. In nucleotides, the CDR3 is TGTGCCATCGGGACAGCAAATCAGCCCCAGCATTTT. Translating gives CAIGTANQPQHF.